What follows are 2 T cell receptor beta chains derived from one specimen sequenced in a study of Ad26.COV2.S vaccination and SARS-CoV-2 variants. Sequencing used immunoSEQ multiplex PCR; TCRdb keeps in-frame clones, though not all of them. The profile shows fewer than 150,000 clones, 86% of them singletons. This specimen consisted of peripheral blood, obtained after recovery from COVID-19. All receptors derive from a human donor who had recovered from COVID-19.

The V and J genes are TRBV27 and TRBJ2-7; weak D call: TRBD2 (5 bases). Trimming cost V 6 bases and J 7 bases, with 19 bases left between them. The CDR3 loop spans 14 amino acids. Germline V gene data show CDR1 as MNHEY and CDR2 as SMNVEV (reference sequence). DNA of the CDR3: TGTGCCAGCAGATTCCTATGGACTTCTGGGGAGCAGTACTTC. This gives the protein CASRFLWTSGEQYF.

This chain connects TRBV3-1 (or the pseudogene TRBV3-2) to TRBJ1-2; the D gene is possibly TRBD1 (6 bases). The germline V gene has CDR1 LGHDT and CDR2 YNNKEL (reference sequence). V was trimmed by 1 base and J by 8 bases, leaving 17 bases between them. The CDR3 has 15 residues. The CDR3 DNA sequence: TGTGCCAGCAGCCAAGCTTCAAGGGGGGAAGGCGGCTACACCTTC. It is translated as CASSQASRGEGGYTF.